Below are 10 T cell receptor beta chains sequenced from a single sample in a study of blood T cell repertoires in COVID-19. Clones were sequenced by immunoSEQ multiplex PCR, and TCRdb holds only the in-frame ones, with some missing. The data show hundreds of thousands of clones, 88% seen once. Input material: peripheral blood. These receptors all come from a man older than 75 with acute or convalescent COVID-19.

This chain links TRBV9 with TRBJ2-1; 9 bases align to TRBD2. The junction had 6 bases not matched to a gene; V was cut back by 1 base and J by 4 bases. Germline assignment: CDR1 SGDLS and CDR2 YYNGEE. The CDR3 covers 16 residues. The CDR3 DNA is TGTGCCAGCAGCGTAAGTGCGGGGGGGACTTACAATGAGCAGTTCTTC. Its translation is CASSVSAGGTYNEQFF.

The V and J genes are TRBV5-8 and TRBJ2-3; D uncertain. The CDR3 consists of 13 residues. Trimming left V 3 bases short and J 0 bases short, with 5 bases between. CDR1 and CDR2 (germline): SGHTS, YDEGEE. This CDR3 reads CASSSMSTDTQYF. For the CDR3, the DNA is TGTGCCAGCAGCTCCATGAGCACAGATACGCAGTATTTT. The full variable domain, in which reference TRBV5-8 and TRBJ2-3 provide the parts outside the CDR3, is EAGVTQSPTHLIKTRGQQATLRCSPISGHTSVYWYQQALGLGLQFLLWYDEGEERNRGNFPPRFSGRQFPNYSSELNVNALELEDSALYLCASSSMSTDTQYFGPGTRLTVL.

The rearrangement joins TRBV7-3 to TRBJ2-2; D may be TRBD2 (5 bases). The CDR3 contains 12 residues. V was clipped by 5 bases and J by 5 bases, with 6 bases between them. The V gene's germline CDR1 is SGHTA and CDR2 FQGTGA. In DNA, the CDR3 is TGTGCCAGCAGCCGGGGTACCGGGGAGCTGTTTTTT. Amino acid sequence: CASSRGTGELFF.

This clone showed up just once. The chain employs TRBV5-1 and TRBJ1-1; the D is unclear. The V end was cut by 4 bases, the J end by 2 bases, with 6 bases between. In germline, CDR1 is SGHRS, CDR2 YFSETQ. CDR3 length: 12 residues. CDR3 region: CASSPENTEAFF. The CDR3 DNA follows: TGCGCCAGCAGCCCAGAAAACACTGAAGCTTTCTTT.

This chain uses TRBV11-3 with TRBJ2-3; possible D gene TRBD2, 6 bases. Germline CDR1 is SGHNT and CDR2 is YENEEA. The CDR3 has 14 residues. Trimming took 5 bases from V and 0 from J, leaving 9 bases between them. The CDR3 coding sequence is TGTGCCAGCAGCCGGGGGTTTAGCACAGATACGCAGTATTTT. This sequence encodes CASSRGFSTDTQYF.

The chain uses TRBV24-1 and TRBJ2-2; 9 nucleotides align to TRBD1. The CDR3 consists of 18 residues. Germline CDR1 reads KGHDR; CDR2 reads SFDVKD. The V gene end was trimmed by 4 bases and the J gene end by 6 bases; junction bases not matched to a gene: 14. The DNA of the CDR3 is TGTGCCACCAGTGACGCAGGCTCCGGGACAGGGCGAGCCGGGGAGCTGTTTTTT. Its protein is CATSDAGSGTGRAGELFF.

The chain employs TRBV25-1 and TRBJ1-2; TRBD1 matches at 10 bases. The ends lost 4 bases at V and 0 bases at J; junction bases unmatched: 5. The CDR3 is made up of 16 amino acids. Looked up from germline, CDR1 is MGHDK and CDR2 is SYGVNS. CDR3 loop: CASSVPGQGTNYGYTF. The CDR3 bases are TGTGCCAGCAGTGTTCCGGGACAGGGGACTAACTATGGCTACACCTTC.

V and J are TRBV7-8 and TRBJ1-3, with TRBD1 identical over 7 bases. This CDR3 spans 17 amino acids. Germline V CDR1 and CDR2: SGHVS, FQNEAQ. V was clipped by 5 bases and J by 0 bases; unmatched bases: 10. This chain's CDR3 is CASSVRATGVSGNTIYF. The CDR3 region has the DNA TGTGCCAGCAGCGTACGAGCCACAGGGGTCTCTGGAAACACCATATATTTT. Supplemented by reference TRBV7-8 and TRBJ1-3, the full variable domain reads GAGVSQSPRYKVAKRGQDVALRCDPISGHVSLFWYQQALGQGPEFLTYFQNEAQLDKSGLPSDRFFAERPEGSVSTLKIQRTQQEDSAVYLCASSVRATGVSGNTIYFGEGSWLTVV.

A few counts support this clone. The genes are TRBV11-2 and TRBJ2-5; weak D call: TRBD2 (5 bases). V was shortened by 1 base and J by 0 bases, with 15 bases between the two germline ends. The CDR3 sequence is 17 residues long. Looked up from germline, CDR1 is SGHAT and CDR2 is FQNNGV. This CDR3 is CASSLGSLRADQETQYF. In DNA, the CDR3 is TGTGCCAGCAGCTTAGGGAGCCTGCGGGCGGACCAAGAGACCCAGTACTTC.

This sequence joins TRBV4-1 and TRBJ2-7; 9 positions match TRBD2. Per the germline V gene, CDR1 is MGHRA and CDR2 is YSYEKL. The CDR3 sequence is 17 residues long. J lost 3 bases, V lost 0 bases, and 9 bases had no gene match. The CDR3 loop is CASSQELRTSEFYEQYF. The CDR3 coding sequence is TGCGCCAGCAGCCAAGAGCTTCGGACTAGCGAGTTCTACGAGCAGTACTTC.